The 28 T cell receptor beta chains reported below all come from one sample, sequenced in a study of spatial heterogeneity in lung cancer. Time point here: sample taken at primary tumor resection. Whole RNA obtained from tumor, nontumor lung or frozen PBMC underwent sequencing without sorting. MiXCR, applied by TCRdb to the 5' RACE reads, yields one record per CDR3 protein. The table records around 23,000 distinct CDR3 sequences, 3% to 3.5% of them present only once. This specimen was PBMCs, taken at surgery. The source is a female donor with early-stage non-small cell lung cancer.

This clonotype was seen ten or more times. This chain uses TRBV6-1 with TRBJ1-5, with D uncertain. The CDR3 totals 15 residues. Germline V gene lookup returns CDR1 MNHNS and CDR2 SASEGT. The V gene lost 6 bases and the J gene lost 3 bases, with 15 bases spanning the gap. The CDR3 DNA reads TGTGCCAGCAGCCGACCTCCTGGGGTCAATCAGCCCCAGCATTTT. Its translation is CASSRPPGVNQPQHF.

In its sample, this clonotype was seen many times. The CDR3 DNA is TGTGCCAGCAGCAACGGACAGGCCGTTAGTGGCTACACCTTC. This translates into CASSNGQAVSGYTF. The J gene is TRBJ1-2, the V gene TRBV6-2 or TRBV6-3; 7 bases line up with TRBD1. The V segment lost 6 bases and the J segment 7 bases; nucleotides outside the gene matches: 11. There are 14 residues in the CDR3. Germline V gives CDR1 MNHEY, CDR2 SVGEGT.

This clonotype was seen ten or more times. CDR3 residues: CASSLKTGDVHEQYF. DNA of the CDR3: TGTGCCAGCAGCTTAAAGACAGGGGACGTCCACGAGCAGTACTTC. V is TRBV7-2 and J is TRBJ2-7, with 8 positions matching TRBD1. With 2 bases clipped from V and 5 bases from J, the junction kept 8 bases outside the gene matches. This CDR3 region has 15 residues. The germline gives CDR1 SGHTA, CDR2 FQGNSA.

At least ten counts were recorded for this clonotype. The chain joins TRBV7-3 to TRBJ2-5, with D tentatively TRBD2 (5 bases). V gave up 2 bases and J gave up 7 bases, with 23 bases separating them. Germline values: CDR1 SGHTA, CDR2 FQGTGA. CDR3 length: 17 amino acids. Written as DNA, the CDR3 is TGTGCCAGCAGCTTATCCGGCCGTCAACCGTTCGGAGGGACCCAGTACTTC. Its translation: CASSLSGRQPFGGTQYF. Variable domain in full (rest from reference TRBV7-3 and TRBJ2-5): GAGVSQTPSNKVTEKGKYVELRCDPISGHTALYWYRQSLGQGPEFLIYFQGTGAADDSGLPNDRFFAVRPEGSVSTLKIQRTERGDSAVYLCASSLSGRQPFGGTQYFGPGTRLLVL.

This clonotype was picked up many times. This chain joins TRBV18 and TRBJ2-5; D gene ambiguous. The V gene's germline CDR1 is KGHSH and CDR2 LQKENI. The CDR3 consists of 13 residues. With 0 bases removed from V and 2 bases from J, the gap between germline ends came to 4 bases. CDR3 sequence: CASSPPAQETQYF. CDR3 DNA sequence: TGTGCCAGCTCACCACCGGCACAAGAGACCCAGTACTTC.

In this sample, this clonotype turned up many times. The V gene is TRBV4-1, the J gene TRBJ2-5; TRBD2 matches at 15 bases. V shed 1 base and J 4 bases; nucleotides not matched to a gene: 1. Germline V gene lookup returns CDR1 MGHRA and CDR2 YSYEKL. The CDR3 spans 16 residues. The CDR3 protein is CASSQGGLAGGETQYF. The CDR3 DNA reads as TGCGCCAGCAGCCAAGGGGGACTAGCGGGAGGAGAGACCCAGTACTTC.

This clonotype ranks as medium-sized. The CDR3 DNA reads TGTGCCATCGGGGACTTCCTCACCGGGGAGCTGTTTTTT. Its protein is CAIGDFLTGELFF. The chain has TRBV10-3 and TRBJ2-2; D may be TRBD2 (6 bases). Trimming took off 8 bases at V and 4 bases at J, with 11 bases between the two ends. Germline CDR1 ENHRY, CDR2 SYGVKD. This CDR3 comprises 13 residues.

The table lists this clonotype with many counts. The chain recombines TRBV30 with TRBJ2-3, with D tentatively TRBD2 (6 bases). Trimming pared 0 bases from V and 1 base from J, leaving 11 bases between. The germline V gene has CDR1 GTSNPN and CDR2 SVGIG (reference sequence). This CDR3 has 15 residues. CDR3 protein: CAWSVGLARTDTQYF. The CDR3 DNA reads as TGTGCCTGGAGTGTGGGCCTAGCGCGCACAGATACGCAGTATTTT.

By share, this clonotype ranks as medium-sized. The gene calls are TRBV9 and TRBJ2-5, with D possibly matching TRBD2 (7 bases). Germline assignment: CDR1 SGDLS and CDR2 YYNGEE. This CDR3 region has 15 residues. V dropped 6 bases and J dropped 2 bases, with 17 bases sitting between them. CDR3 in amino acids: CASTQGGAWQETQYF. The CDR3 nucleotides are TGTGCCAGCACCCAAGGGGGGGCTTGGCAAGAGACCCAGTACTTC.

This clonotype has just a few counts. The CDR3 sequence is CASSQGTSGRMSNVLTF. The CDR3 DNA reads as TGTGCCAGTTCCCAAGGGACTAGCGGGAGAATGTCCAACGTCCTGACTTTC. This sequence joins TRBV19 and TRBJ2-6; 14 bases are shared with TRBD2. Germline V gene lookup returns CDR1 LNHDA and CDR2 SQIVND (reference sequence). The CDR3 loop spans 17 amino acids. Trimming removed 8 bases from V and 8 bases from J; junction bases left unmatched: 11.

There are many counts of this clonotype. This sequence joins TRBV7-8 and TRBJ2-7; TRBD2 aligns across 8 bases. The CDR3 is 14 amino acids. V lost 4 bases to trimming and J lost 7 bases; unmatched junction nucleotides: 9. The germline gives CDR1 SGHVS, CDR2 FQNEAQ. Written as DNA, the CDR3 is TGTGCCAGCAGCTGTGAAAGCGGGAGTTGTGAGCAGTACTTC. Residues: CASSCESGSCEQYF.

This clonotype appeared many times. The chain recombines TRBV10-3 with TRBJ2-5; weak D call: TRBD2 (8 bases). Germline CDR1 and CDR2: ENHRY and SYGVKD. V was clipped by 6 bases and J by 5 bases, with 16 bases between them. This CDR3 spans 14 amino acids. The CDR3 sequence is CAIRPREGAETQYF. The CDR3 coding sequence is TGTGCCATCAGGCCTCGGGAGGGGGCTGAGACCCAGTACTTC.

This clonotype was found many times. The chain links TRBV27 to TRBJ2-5, with D perhaps TRBD2 (6 bases). CDR3 size: 13 residues. V lost 5 bases to trimming and J lost 3 bases, with 10 bases between them. The germline V gene encodes CDR1 MNHEY and CDR2 SMNVEV (reference sequence). CDR3 sequence reads: CASSGQREETQYF. In nucleotides, the CDR3 is TGTGCCAGCAGTGGCCAGCGGGAAGAGACCCAGTACTTC.

The sample holds many counts of this clonotype. The chain links TRBV28 to TRBJ1-2; 12 nucleotides line up with TRBD1. V shed 6 bases and J 4 bases; nucleotides not matched to a gene: 9. The CDR3 length is 16 residues. CDR1 and CDR2 from the germline V gene are MDHEN and SYDVKM. CDR3 sequence reads: CASSGTGGQLFYGYTF. As DNA, the CDR3 is TGTGCCAGCAGCGGGACAGGGGGCCAACTCTTCTATGGCTACACCTTC.

This clonotype has a count of ten or more. The chain carries TRBV6-6 and TRBJ1-6, with D uncertain. Trimming shortened V by 5 bases and J by 7 bases, and 12 bases separated the two germline ends. Germline-derived CDR1 and CDR2 are MNHNY and SVGAGI (reference sequence). The CDR3 runs to 14 residues. For the CDR3, the DNA is TGTGCCAGCAGTCCACTCGGCCGGAATTCACCCCTCCACTTT. Amino acids: CASSPLGRNSPLHF.

This clonotype was observed many times. The CDR3 bases are TGCGCCAGCAGCCAAGATCGGGCTAGCGGGAGGTTCGACGAGCAGTACTTC. As protein: CASSQDRASGRFDEQYF. V is TRBV4-1 and J is TRBJ2-7; 11 bases map to TRBD2. The length of the CDR3 is 17 residues. CDR1 is MGHRA and CDR2 is YSYEKL in the germline V gene. The V and J ends lost 0 bases and 5 bases, in that order; junction bases with no gene match: 9.

This clonotype was detected ten times or more. CDR3: CASSLSSDFYNEQFF. CDR3 bases: TGTGCCAGCAGCTTAAGTTCCGACTTTTACAATGAGCAGTTCTTC. The chain recombines TRBV11-1 with TRBJ2-1; D not resolved. The CDR3 contains 15 residues. Germline V CDR1 and CDR2: SGHAT, FQDESV (reference sequence). V lost 2 bases, J lost 4 bases, and 12 bases lay in between. The full variable domain, rest sourced from reference TRBV11-1 and TRBJ2-1, is EAEVAQSPRYKITEKSQAVAFWCDPISGHATLYWYRQILGQGPELLVQFQDESVVDDSQLPKDRFSAERLKGVDSTLKIQPAELGDSAMYLCASSLSSDFYNEQFFGPGTRLTVL.

At least ten counts were recorded for this clonotype. The V and J genes are TRBV18 and TRBJ2-1, with D possibly matching TRBD2 (6 bases). Trimming stripped 3 bases from V and 10 bases from J, with 13 bases between. CDR3 length: 13 residues. The germline V gene has CDR1 KGHSH and CDR2 LQKENI. CDR3 amino acids: CASSPGGPPEQFF. The CDR3 region has the DNA TGTGCCAGCTCACCGGGAGGCCCCCCCGAGCAGTTCTTC.

Many counts were recorded for this clonotype. This chain links TRBV6-1 with TRBJ2-3, with D perhaps TRBD1 (5 bases). The CDR3 is made up of 14 amino acids. CDR1 and CDR2 from the germline V gene are MNHNS and SASEGT. The ends were cut back, 10 bases at V and 0 bases at J, with 14 bases in the middle. The CDR3 nucleotides are TGTGCCACCAGACAGCCAGGTAGCACAGATACGCAGTATTTT. Translating it yields CATRQPGSTDTQYF.

There are many counts of this clonotype. The V call is TRBV2, the J call TRBJ1-2, with 7 bases identical to TRBD1. Losses at the gene ends were 7 bases for V and 12 bases for J; bases not matched to a gene: 17. Germline V gene sequence: CDR1 SNHLY, CDR2 FYNNEI. This CDR3 has 14 amino acids. The CDR3: CASTRDSDSIAHTF. The CDR3 coding sequence is TGTGCCAGCACCCGGGACAGCGACTCAATCGCTCACACCTTC.

This clonotype was seen many times. The V gene is TRBV20-1, the J gene TRBJ2-7; 10 bases fit TRBD2. From germline, CDR1 is DFQATT and CDR2 SNEGSKA (reference sequence). V lost 3 bases, J lost 0 bases, and 8 bases stayed unmatched. There are 16 residues in the CDR3. For the CDR3, the DNA is TGCAGTGCTAGCCCCAGACTAGCGGGTAGCTCCTACGAGCAGTACTTC. Its translation is CSASPRLAGSSYEQYF.

The sample holds a few counts of this clonotype. The chain links TRBV3-1 to TRBJ2-7; D is perhaps TRBD2 (5 bases). This CDR3 is built from 15 residues. Trimming removed 2 bases at V and 3 bases at J, with 14 bases between. Germline V CDR1 and CDR2: LGHDT, YNNKEL (reference sequence). The CDR3 nucleotides read TGTGCCAGCAGCCAAAAGGCGGGTGCGGGCTACGAGCAGTACTTC. This translates into CASSQKAGAGYEQYF.

The chain employs TRBV11-2 and TRBJ2-5; D ambiguous. Trimming took off 0 bases at V and 4 bases at J, with 9 bases between the two ends. Germline V CDR1 and CDR2: SGHAT, FQNNGV. This CDR3 region has 14 residues. CDR3: CASSLEATGETQYF. DNA for the CDR3: TGTGCCAGCAGCTTAGAGGCAACGGGAGAGACCCAGTACTTC.

This clonotype was detected only a few times. This chain uses TRBV19 with TRBJ1-2; TRBD1 agrees at 7 bases. The CDR3 consists of 14 residues. With 1 base clipped from V and 4 bases from J, the junction kept 3 bases outside the gene matches. Germline CDR1 and CDR2: LNHDA and SQIVND (reference sequence). For the CDR3, the DNA is TGTGCCAGTAGTATAGCTGGGACAGCCTATGGCTACACCTTC. Amino acids: CASSIAGTAYGYTF.

This clonotype was counted at least ten times. The chain joins TRBV7-3 to TRBJ2-3; 12 positions agree with TRBD2. Looked up from germline, CDR1 is SGHTA and CDR2 is FQGTGA. After removal of 2 bases from V and 4 bases from J, the junction contained 7 bases not matched to a gene. The CDR3 covers 17 residues. The DNA of the CDR3 is TGTGCCAGCAGCTTAGGACTAGCGGGGAGTGGCGCAGATACGCAGTATTTT. Translation gives CASSLGLAGSGADTQYF.

This clonotype was found many times. V is TRBV7-6 and J is TRBJ1-6, with TRBD1 identical over 8 bases. The trim removed 1 base at V and 7 bases at J, leaving 3 bases unmatched. Germline-derived CDR1 and CDR2 are SGHVS and FNYEAQ. The CDR3 covers 15 residues. The CDR3 DNA sequence: TGTGCCAGCAGCTTAGGACAGGGGAACAATTCACCCCTCCACTTT. Its protein is CASSLGQGNNSPLHF.

This chain joins TRBV4-2 and TRBJ2-2, with TRBD2 matching 15 bases. The CDR3 sequence is 16 residues long. With V trimmed by 1 base and J by 10 bases, 4 bases remained unmatched. The germline V gene has CDR1 LGHNA and CDR2 YNFKEQ. This chain's CDR3 is CASSQGTSGGAEELFF. The CDR3 DNA sequence: TGTGCCAGCAGCCAAGGGACTAGCGGGGGGGCCGAGGAGCTGTTTTTT.

This clonotype turned up a few times. V and J are TRBV5-1 and TRBJ2-7; possibly TRBD1 for D (6 bases). Germline V gene data show CDR1 as SGHRS and CDR2 as YFSETQ. The CDR3 length is 12 residues. Deletions cut 0 bases from V and 6 bases from J, with 7 bases between. The CDR3 coding sequence is TGCGCCAGCAGCTTGGTAGGGGGCGAGCAGTACTTC. Protein sequence: CASSLVGGEQYF.